There are a few counts of the clone carrying this T cell receptor beta chain. Its antigen is unknown. Each CDR3 protein gets one entry after TCRdb re-called the RT-PCR reads with MiXCR. The sample contains more than 400,000 distinct CDR3 sequences, approximately 7.3% of which appear only once. Trimming removed 6 bases at V and 4 bases at J, with 12 bases between. CDR1 WNHNN and CDR2 SYGVQD come from the germline V gene (reference sequence). This CDR3 is 14 amino acids long. This specimen belongs to a study of response to subunit inactivated influenza vaccine. The study's findings and limits: Authors suggested that a seasonal influenza vaccination recruits few new T cells each time.

This chain uses TRBV10-1 with TRBJ2-2, with D perhaps TRBD2 (5 bases). This sequence was found in a man aged 45 to 70 who received an inactivated influenza vaccine. The source was PBMCs from blood, collected roughly 24 months after vaccination. The CDR3 reads CASRERAGTGELFF. CDR3 nucleotides: TGCGCCAGCAGGGAGAGGGCGGGCACCGGGGAGCTGTTTTTT.